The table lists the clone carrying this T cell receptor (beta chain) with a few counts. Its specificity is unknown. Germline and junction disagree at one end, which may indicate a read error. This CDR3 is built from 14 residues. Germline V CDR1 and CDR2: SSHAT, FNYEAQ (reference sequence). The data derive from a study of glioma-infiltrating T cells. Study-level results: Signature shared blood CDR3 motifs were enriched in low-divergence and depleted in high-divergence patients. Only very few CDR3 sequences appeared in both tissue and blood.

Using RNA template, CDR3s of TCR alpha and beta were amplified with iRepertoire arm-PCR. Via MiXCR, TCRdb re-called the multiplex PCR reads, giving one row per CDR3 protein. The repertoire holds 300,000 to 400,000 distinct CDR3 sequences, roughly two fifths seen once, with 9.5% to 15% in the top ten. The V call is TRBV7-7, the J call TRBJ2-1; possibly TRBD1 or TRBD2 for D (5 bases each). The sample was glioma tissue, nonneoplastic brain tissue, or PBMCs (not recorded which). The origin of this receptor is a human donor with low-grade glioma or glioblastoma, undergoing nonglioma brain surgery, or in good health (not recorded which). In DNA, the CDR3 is TGTGCTAGCAGCTCGTGGGGACCAGACAATGAGCAGTTCTTC. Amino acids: CASSSWGPDNEQFF.